This T cell receptor beta chain was recorded in a study of radiation and T cells in renal cell carcinoma. Trimming stripped 3 bases from V and 0 bases from J, with 9 bases between. The CDR3 spans 14 residues. Germline V lookup: CDR1 KGHSH, CDR2 LQKENI. Time point here: blood 2 weeks post-SBRT. Described treatment: 15 Gy SBRT to primary tumor, nephrectomy 4 weeks later. Sequenced by immunoSEQ multiplex PCR; TCRdb stores in-frame clones only, minus some. The profile shows 150,000 to 190,000 clones, 80% to 90% of them singletons. This clonotype was obtained from a woman aged 45 to 65 with renal cell carcinoma. Material: blood, obtained from a patient whose treatment included radiotherapy and nephrectomy. The V and J genes are TRBV18 and TRBJ2-7; perhaps TRBD1 as D (6 bases). The CDR3 DNA reads as TGTGCCAGCTCACCGCAGGGGAGCTCCTACGAGCAGTACTTC. Translating gives CASSPQGSSYEQYF.